These 21 T cell receptor beta chains share one sample of origin, sequenced in a study of T cell responses to AZD1222 COVID-19 vaccine (dated by TCRdb to the early 2020s). What the time point label conveys for this sample: about 28 days (+/-7) after the second vaccine dose. The library relied on the immunoSEQ multiplex PCR assay. Held by TCRdb, this immuneACCESS table contains in-frame sequences only and omits some clones. Under half of the omission traces to an unresolved V gene where checked; the cause of the rest is unknown. The sample includes roughly 99,000 clones, with 90% to 95% observed a single time. Together, the top ten hold approximately 9% of the sample. The specimen comprised peripheral blood, sampled 28 days after the second AZD1222 dose. All receptors come from an adult who received the AZD1222 COVID-19 vaccine.

The chain links TRBV27 to TRBJ2-3; D may be TRBD1 (6 bases). Trimming removed 6 bases at V and 4 bases at J, with 11 bases between. Per germline, CDR1 MNHEY and CDR2 SMNVEV (reference sequence). The CDR3 is made up of 13 amino acids. DNA of the CDR3: TGTGCCAGCAGCCGCCAGGGGCCAGATACGCAGTATTTT. Translation gives CASSRQGPDTQYF.

In nucleotides, the CDR3 is TGTGCCAGCAGCTTGGGACAGGGGGGTCGGGATACGCAGTATTTT. Protein product: CASSLGQGGRDTQYF. This chain uses TRBV7-8 with TRBJ2-3; 11 bases agree with TRBD1. There are 15 residues in the CDR3. Germline assignment: CDR1 SGHVS and CDR2 FQNEAQ. Losses at the gene ends were 3 bases for V and 6 bases for J; bases not matched to a gene: 5.

This clone was counted a few times. This chain joins TRBV7-9 and TRBJ2-7; D not resolved. Germline V gene sequence: CDR1 SEHNR, CDR2 FQNEAQ (reference sequence). This CDR3 comprises 14 residues. The V end was cut by 5 bases, the J end by 2 bases, with 13 bases between. The CDR3 nucleotides are TGTGCCAGCAGCCGATTCGAGGCGGCCTACGAGCAGTACTTC. It encodes CASSRFEAAYEQYF. Drawing the rest from reference TRBV7-9 and TRBJ2-7, the complete variable domain is DTGVSQNPRHKITKRGQNVTFRCDPISEHNRLYWYRQTLGQGPEFLTYFQNEAQLEKSRLLSDRFSAERPKGSFSTLEIQRTEQGDSAMYLCASSRFEAAYEQYFGPGTRLTVT.

This clone showed up just once. The chain carries TRBV27 and TRBJ2-4; D might be TRBD1 (5 bases). Between the trimmed V and J ends, which lost 2 bases and 3 bases, there was a span of 8 bases. This CDR3 is built from 14 residues. CDR1 is MNHEY, CDR2 SMNVEV, per germline (reference sequence). The CDR3 DNA is TGTGCCAGCAGTTTAGGGGCTGGCAAAAACATTCAGTACTTC. Its translation: CASSLGAGKNIQYF.

This chain links TRBV6-5 with TRBJ1-6, with D uncertain. This CDR3 spans 14 amino acids. Trimming removed 2 bases from V and 8 bases from J, with 10 bases in between. The V gene's germline CDR1 is MNHEY and CDR2 SVGAGI. The CDR3 here is CASSYDDGDSPLHF. CDR3 sequence (DNA): TGTGCCAGCAGTTACGACGACGGAGATTCACCCCTCCACTTT.

The rearrangement joins TRBV21-1 to TRBJ2-3; TRBD1 is the table's D call, not checked against the DNA. TRBV21-1 counts as a pseudogene. This CDR3 is built from 13 residues. The CDR3 coding sequence is TGTGCCAGCAGCTCAGGGGCCTGGGGTACGCAGTATTTT. Its protein product is CASSSGAWGTQYF.

The chain carries TRBV28 and TRBJ2-7; D ambiguous. Trimming shortened V by 5 bases and J by 6 bases, and 23 bases separated the two germline ends. Per germline, CDR1 MDHEN and CDR2 SYDVKM. This CDR3 has 16 residues. This CDR3 is CASSALSYPLGSEQYF. The CDR3 region has the DNA TGTGCCAGCAGTGCCCTATCTTATCCCCTTGGTAGCGAGCAGTACTTC.

Regarding this clone: At the DNA level, this CDR3 is encoded by other sequences in the same sample as well. The rearrangement links TRBV15 to TRBJ1-4; D is uncertain. Per germline, CDR1 LNHNV and CDR2 YYDKDF (reference sequence). The V and J ends lost 3 bases and 8 bases respectively, with 10 bases between them. The CDR3 sequence is 13 residues long. CDR3 sequence reads: CATSREGGEKLFF. CDR3 coding DNA: TGTGCCACCAGCAGGGAAGGTGGGGAAAAACTGTTTTTT.

This chain links TRBV7-2 with TRBJ2-3, with D possibly being TRBD2 (6 bases). The CDR3 consists of 15 residues. The V end lost 2 bases, the J end lost 2 bases, and 11 bases lay between the germline ends. CDR1 and CDR2 from the germline V gene are SGHTA and FQGNSA. CDR3 protein: CASSLYGGLTDTQYF. CDR3 nucleotide sequence: TGTGCCAGCAGCTTATACGGAGGGCTCACAGATACGCAGTATTTT.

V is TRBV7-2 and J is TRBJ2-2, with 11 bases matching TRBD1. Unmatched junction bases numbered 5, after V lost 1 base and J lost 4 bases. Germline lookup yields CDR1 SGHTA and CDR2 FQGNSA. The CDR3 runs to 17 residues. The DNA of the CDR3 is TGTGCCAGCAGCTTAGTCGGGACAGGGGGTGCCACCGGGGAGCTGTTTTTT. It specifies CASSLVGTGGATGELFF.

In its sample, this clone was seen once. V is TRBV19 and J is TRBJ2-2; 15 bases map to TRBD2. Germline V lookup: CDR1 LNHDA, CDR2 SQIVND (reference sequence). The CDR3 has 16 residues. V gave up 6 bases and J gave up 7 bases; unmatched junction bases: 6. CDR3 sequence reads: CASRGLAGGRGGELFF. CDR3 sequence (DNA): TGTGCCAGTAGAGGACTAGCGGGAGGGCGTGGCGGGGAGCTGTTTTTT.

This chain uses TRBV9 with TRBJ2-2; D assignment may be TRBD1 or TRBD2 (5 bases each). Germline-derived CDR1 and CDR2 are SGDLS and YYNGEE. The CDR3 has 14 residues. V lost 2 bases and J lost 7, with 12 bases in between. The CDR3 is CASSVSGLGGELFF. CDR3 in DNA: TGTGCCAGCAGCGTGTCGGGGCTTGGCGGGGAGCTGTTTTTT.

The chain is built from TRBV4-1 and TRBJ2-3; TRBD2 matches 9 bases. J lost 0 bases, V lost 0 bases, and 10 bases had no gene match. The length of the CDR3 is 19 residues. Germline lookup yields CDR1 MGHRA and CDR2 YSYEKL. The CDR3 nucleotides read TGCGCCAGCAGCCAAGAAGGTAGCGGGAGTTTCCTAAGCACAGATACGCAGTATTTT. This gives the protein CASSQEGSGSFLSTDTQYF.

The chain employs TRBV18 and TRBJ2-7; no clear D gene. V was trimmed by 6 bases and J by 5 bases, leaving 14 bases between them. The CDR3 is 13 amino acids. Germline V gives CDR1 KGHSH, CDR2 LQKENI. The CDR3 DNA is TGTGCCAGCTCCGTGGTAGGCATTGACGAGCAGTACTTC. Translation: CASSVVGIDEQYF.

The CDR3 sequence is CASSPTSVPQGEQFF. CDR3 nucleotide sequence: TGTGCCAGCAGTCCGACTAGTGTCCCCCAGGGTGAGCAGTTCTTC. The chain couples TRBV2 to TRBJ2-1; D is possibly TRBD2 (6 bases). CDR1 and CDR2 from the germline V gene are SNHLY and FYNNEI. V lost 5 bases and J lost 9, with 20 bases in between. The CDR3 sequence is 15 residues long.

V gene TRBV6-5 combines with J gene TRBJ1-2; no reliable D call. This CDR3 comprises 13 residues. Germline CDR1 MNHEY, CDR2 SVGAGI. Trimming stripped 2 bases from V and 3 bases from J, with 7 bases between. The CDR3 nucleotides read TGTGCCAGCAGTTACGAGAGACACTATGGCTACACCTTC. It specifies CASSYERHYGYTF.

The V gene is TRBV27, the J gene TRBJ1-1, with 7 bases lining up with TRBD1. This CDR3 is built from 14 residues. Germline V gene sequence: CDR1 MNHEY, CDR2 SMNVEV (reference sequence). After removal of 7 bases from V and 1 base from J, the junction contained 6 bases not matched to a gene. The CDR3 nucleotides read TGTGCCAGCACCCTTCACAGGGGGAACACTGAAGCTTTCTTT. Its protein product is CASTLHRGNTEAFF.

This clone was picked up one time. This rearrangement joins TRBV10-3 to TRBJ1-3; 7 bases are shared with TRBD1. CDR1 ENHRY and CDR2 SYGVKD come from the germline V gene. The length of the CDR3 is 15 residues. J lost 0 bases, V lost 7 bases, and 6 bases had no gene match. CDR3 residues: CAIKGQAGSGNTIYF. CDR3 coding DNA: TGTGCCATCAAAGGACAGGCTGGCTCTGGAAACACCATATATTTT.

This chain links TRBV25-1 with TRBJ2-3; D may match TRBD1 or TRBD2 (5 bases each). There are 13 residues in the CDR3. From germline, CDR1 is MGHDK and CDR2 SYGVNS. Trimming took off 4 bases at V and 4 bases at J, with 9 bases between the two ends. The chain's CDR3 is CASSGRGADTQYF. The CDR3 DNA reads as TGTGCCAGCAGTGGAAGAGGGGCAGATACGCAGTATTTT.

V gene TRBV7-9 combines with J gene TRBJ1-1, with TRBD1 identical over 7 bases. The length of the CDR3 is 16 residues. The junction had 10 bases not matched to a gene; V was cut back by 5 bases and J by 1 base. Germline V lookup: CDR1 SEHNR, CDR2 FQNEAQ (reference sequence). Here the CDR3 reads CASSPQGTSGNTEAFF. DNA of the CDR3: TGTGCCAGCAGCCCACAGGGGACCTCCGGGAACACTGAAGCTTTCTTT.

This clone came up once. DNA for the CDR3: TGTGCCAGCAGCGTGACACCCGGGACAGGCCGGACTAGCGGGACGCGGGGCACAGATACGCAGTATTTT. Translating it yields CASSVTPGTGRTSGTRGTDTQYF. The chain couples TRBV9 to TRBJ2-3; 12 positions match TRBD2. There are 23 residues in the CDR3. Germline CDR1 SGDLS, CDR2 YYNGEE. Trimming cost V 2 bases and J 1 base; bases outside gene matches: 23.